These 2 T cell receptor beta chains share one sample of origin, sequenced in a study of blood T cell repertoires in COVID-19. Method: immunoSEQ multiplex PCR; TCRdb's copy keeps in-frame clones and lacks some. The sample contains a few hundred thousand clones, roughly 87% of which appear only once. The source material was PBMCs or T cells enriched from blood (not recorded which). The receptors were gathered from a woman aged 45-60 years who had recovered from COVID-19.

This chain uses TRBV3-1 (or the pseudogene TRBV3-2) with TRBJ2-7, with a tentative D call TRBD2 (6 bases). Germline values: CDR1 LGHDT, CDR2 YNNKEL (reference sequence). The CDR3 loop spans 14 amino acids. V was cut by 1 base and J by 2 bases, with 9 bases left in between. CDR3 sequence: CASSQGRGPYEQYF. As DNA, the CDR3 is TGTGCCAGCAGCCAAGGGCGGGGCCCCTACGAGCAGTACTTC.

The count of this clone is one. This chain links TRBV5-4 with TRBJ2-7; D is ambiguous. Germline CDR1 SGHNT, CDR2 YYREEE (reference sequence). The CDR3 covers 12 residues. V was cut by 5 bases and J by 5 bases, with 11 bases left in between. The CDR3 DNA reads TGTGCCAGCAGTTACGGGTCCAACGAGCAGTACTTC. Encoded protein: CASSYGSNEQYF.